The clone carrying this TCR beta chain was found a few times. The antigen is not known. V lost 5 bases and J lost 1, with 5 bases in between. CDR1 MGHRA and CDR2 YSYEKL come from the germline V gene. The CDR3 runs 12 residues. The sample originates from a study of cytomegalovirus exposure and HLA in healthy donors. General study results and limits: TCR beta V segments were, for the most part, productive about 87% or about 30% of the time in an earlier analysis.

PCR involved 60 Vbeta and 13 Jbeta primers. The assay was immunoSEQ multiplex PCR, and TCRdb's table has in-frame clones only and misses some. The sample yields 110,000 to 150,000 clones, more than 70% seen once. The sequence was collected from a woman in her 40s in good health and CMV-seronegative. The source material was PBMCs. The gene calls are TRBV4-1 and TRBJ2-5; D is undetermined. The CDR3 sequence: CASSKLQETQYF. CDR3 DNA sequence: TGCGCCAGCAGCAAGCTCCAAGAGACCCAGTACTTC.